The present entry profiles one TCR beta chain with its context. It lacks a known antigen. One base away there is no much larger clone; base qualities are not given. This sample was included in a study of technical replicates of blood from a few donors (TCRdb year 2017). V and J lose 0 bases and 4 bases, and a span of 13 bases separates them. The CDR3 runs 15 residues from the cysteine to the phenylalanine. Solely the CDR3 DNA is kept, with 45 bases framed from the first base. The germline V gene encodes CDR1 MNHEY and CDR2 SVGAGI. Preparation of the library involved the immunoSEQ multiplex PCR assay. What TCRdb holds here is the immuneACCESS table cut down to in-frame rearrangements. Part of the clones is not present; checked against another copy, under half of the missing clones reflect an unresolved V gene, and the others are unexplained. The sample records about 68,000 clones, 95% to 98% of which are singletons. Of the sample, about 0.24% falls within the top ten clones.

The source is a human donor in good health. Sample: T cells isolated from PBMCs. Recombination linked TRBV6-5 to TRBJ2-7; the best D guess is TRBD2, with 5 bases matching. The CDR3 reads CASSYSSLEPYEQYF. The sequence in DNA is TGTGCCAGCAGTTACTCTTCACTAGAACCGTACGAGCAGTACTTC.